This record covers a single TCR beta chain. Only in-frame clones appear in the TCRdb table, and some are missing; sequencing was by immunoSEQ multiplex PCR. There are some 220,000 clones in the sample; more than 80% occur only once, and 3.5% lies in the top ten. The data were taken from a study of blood T cell repertoires in COVID-19. Turning to the study itself: Samples came from the United States, Italy and Spain, spanning acute and convalescent COVID-19.

There are 18 residues in the CDR3. V dropped 4 bases and J dropped 9 bases, with 25 bases sitting between them. The germline CDR1 and CDR2 sequences are SEHNR and FQNEAQ (reference sequence). V is TRBV7-9 and J is TRBJ1-6; D not certain. This TCR derives from a woman under 30 in a cohort exposed to, infected with or recovered from COVID-19 (not recorded which). The material sequenced was PBMCs or T cells enriched from blood (not recorded which). DNA of the CDR3: TGTGCCAGCAGCTCTCGGGATGACGGGAGGGAGAGGATTTCACCCCTCCACTTT. Amino acid sequence: CASSSRDDGRERISPLHF.